Listed below are T cell receptor beta chains from one sample, sequenced in a study of blood T cell repertoires in COVID-19. Profiling relied on immunoSEQ multiplex PCR, and the TCRdb table lists in-frame clones only, not all of them. The sample records about 130,000 clones, approximately 83% being singletons. The sequencing input was peripheral blood. All receptors come from a woman between 45 and 65 years old with acute or convalescent COVID-19. Each CDR3 is given with its conserved first and last residue. A D gene is named only where the DNA matches it firmly. For some rows the clone size is stated as once, few or many, or as a class when expanded; others skip it.

abundance,j_gene,d_gene,v_gene,CDR3nt,CDR3aa
.,TRBJ1-1,.,TRBV14,TGTGCCAGCAGCCAAGCAGGTGCCACTGAAGCTTTCTTT,CASSQAGATEAFF
.,TRBJ1-1,.,TRBV6-5,TGTGCCAGCCGAAGCCCTCGCGGCGACACTGAAGCTTTCTTT,CASRSPRGDTEAFF
.,TRBJ1-5,.,TRBV19,TGTGCCAGTAGTATGGGAGGGCCGGGCGTCAAGGCCCAGCATTTT,CASSMGGPGVKAQHF
.,TRBJ1-4,.,TRBV13,TGTGCCAGCAGCCCACGGGGGGGTCTTAATGAAAAACTGTTTTTT,CASSPRGGLNEKLFF
.,TRBJ2-7,TRBD1,TRBV30,TGTGCCTGGAGTGATACCAGGGGGAACACCTACGAGCAGTACTTC,CAWSDTRGNTYEQYF
.,TRBJ1-2,TRBD1,TRBV6-1,TGTGCCAGCAGTGAAAACAGGGGTGGAGGTGGCTACACCTTC,CASSENRGGGGYTF
.,TRBJ1-3,.,TRBV18,TGTGCCAGCTCACCACTCCGGGATAGCTCTGGAAACACCATATATTTT,CASSPLRDSSGNTIYF
.,TRBJ1-2,.,TRBV5-4,TGTGCCAGCAGCTTGGCAGGGACAATTTATAAACATGGCTACACCTTC,CASSLAGTIYKHGYTF
few,TRBJ1-1,.,TRBV7-3,TGTGCCAGCAGCTTAAGGGCGCGGGGGGCGAACACTGAAGCTTTCTTT,CASSLRARGANTEAFF
.,TRBJ2-7,.,TRBV12-3/TRBV12-4,TGTGCCAGCAGCCGGAAAGGGGGGGGCGAGCAGTACTTC,CASSRKGGGEQYF
.,TRBJ1-1,.,TRBV6-1,TGTGCCAGCAGTGAGGGTCCGGGGAGTGGGACTGAAGCTTTCTTT,CASSEGPGSGTEAFF
once,TRBJ2-1,TRBD1,TRBV4-2,TGTGCCAGCAGCCCCCGACAGGGAAAAGGCGAGCAGTTCTTC,CASSPRQGKGEQFF
.,TRBJ1-5,TRBD1,TRBV2,TGTGCCAGCAGTGAGGCAGGGGGCGGTCAGCCCCAGCATTTT,CASSEAGGGQPQHF
once,TRBJ1-1,TRBD1,TRBV6-5,TGTGCCAGCAGTTACTCAAACAGGGGTCGTACTGAAGCTTTCTTT,CASSYSNRGRTEAFF
.,TRBJ2-3,TRBD2,TRBV5-4,TGTGCCAGCAGCGCCGGGACTAGCGGGGGGTCTAGCACAGATACGCAGTATTTT,CASSAGTSGGSSTDTQYF
.,TRBJ1-4,TRBD1,TRBV5-5,TGTGCCAGCAGCGGGGGGACAGTCCTTAATGAAAAACTGTTTTTT,CASSGGTVLNEKLFF
.,TRBJ1-1,.,TRBV28,TGTGCCAGCAGTCCCATAAGCCCGAACACTGAAGCTTTCTTT,CASSPISPNTEAFF
.,TRBJ1-1,.,TRBV28,TGTGCCGCCTGGCGGGACACTGAAGCTTTCTTT,CAAWRDTEAFF
.,TRBJ2-2,.,TRBV28,TGTGCCAGTCTTCCGAACACCGGGGAGCTGTTTTTT,CASLPNTGELFF
.,TRBJ2-7,.,TRBV13,TGTGCCAGCAGCCTATTGACTACTACGGGAGTCTACGAGCAGTACTTC,CASSLLTTTGVYEQYF
.,TRBJ2-1,TRBD2,TRBV5-4,TGTGCCAGCAGCTCCGGGGGGGCTGGCTACAATGAGCAGTTCTTC,CASSSGGAGYNEQFF
few,TRBJ1-1,.,TRBV12-5,TGTGCTAGTGGCCATGGACGGGATGAAGCTTTCTTT,CASGHGRDEAFF
.,TRBJ1-1,.,TRBV7-9,TGTGCCAGCAGCTTATTAACTCAGAACACTGAAGCTTTCTTT,CASSLLTQNTEAFF
.,TRBJ2-6,TRBD2,TRBV5-4,TGTGCCAGCAGCTTGATTAGCGGGGGATCTTCTGGGGCCAACGTCCTGACTTTC,CASSLISGGSSGANVLTF
.,TRBJ2-7,.,TRBV19,TGTGCCAGTAGTGCTCAGCAGGGAATCTACGAGCAGTACTTC,CASSAQQGIYEQYF
once,TRBJ2-1,.,TRBV9,TGTGCCAGCAGCGTAGCGACAGGTTTTTGGAATGAGCAGTTCTTC,CASSVATGFWNEQFF
few,TRBJ2-2,TRBD2,TRBV9,TGTGCCAGCAGCGTAGACCCCCTCGGGGGGGCGAACACCGGGGAGCTGTTTTTT,CASSVDPLGGANTGELFF
.,TRBJ2-7,.,TRBV11-3,TGTGCCAGCAGCTTCAGCGCCGGGACTTCCTACGAGCAGTACTTC,CASSFSAGTSYEQYF
few,TRBJ2-2,TRBD2,TRBV5-1,TGCGCCAGCTCGGGACTAGCGGCTATACTGAACACCGGGGAGCTGTTTTTT,CASSGLAAILNTGELFF
.,TRBJ1-2,TRBD1,TRBV5-1,TGCGCCAGCAGCTTGTTTCAGGGGGGTGGCTACACCTTC,CASSLFQGGGYTF
many,TRBJ1-2,.,TRBV2,TGTGCCAGCAGTGAAGCAGGGGGAGGGAACTATGGCTACACCTTC,CASSEAGGGNYGYTF
.,TRBJ1-1,.,TRBV19,TGTGCCAGTAGTTCACAGGTCAGCACTGAAGCTTTCTTT,CASSSQVSTEAFF
once,TRBJ2-3,TRBD1,TRBV2,TGTGCCAGCAGTAGCGACAGGGAAATATTGGATACGCAGTATTTT,CASSSDREILDTQYF
.,TRBJ1-2,TRBD1,TRBV2,TGTGCCAGCCGATCAGGGGGCCGGGGCTACACCTTC,CASRSGGRGYTF
.,TRBJ1-4,TRBD1,TRBV5-1,TGCGCCAGCAGCTTGGCGGGACAGGGGAATGAAAAACTGTTTTTT,CASSLAGQGNEKLFF
.,TRBJ1-5,.,TRBV10-3,TGTGCCATTGGACAGCCTAATCAGCCCCAGCATTTT,CAIGQPNQPQHF
.,TRBJ1-2,TRBD1,TRBV5-1,TGCGCCAGCAGCTTGGACGTGACAGGGCGAGGCTACACCTTC,CASSLDVTGRGYTF
.,TRBJ1-2,.,TRBV12-3/TRBV12-4,TGTGCCAGCAGCCTCGGACAGTACTATGGCTACACCTTC,CASSLGQYYGYTF
.,TRBJ1-2,.,TRBV2,TGTGCCAGCAATATGCAGGGTGGTGTCGTGAGTGGCTACACCTTC,CASNMQGGVVSGYTF
.,TRBJ2-4,.,TRBV2,TGTGCCAGCAGTGCCGGGGTCCTGATGGACATTCAGTACTTC,CASSAGVLMDIQYF
.,TRBJ1-4,.,TRBV7-8,TGTGCCAGCAGCTTAGAGGCGGTGTATATAGGAAAACTGTTTTTT,CASSLEAVYIGKLFF
.,TRBJ2-1,.,TRBV19,TGTGCCAGTAGTATTGACACCCCGAGGGATGAGCAGTTCTTC,CASSIDTPRDEQFF
.,TRBJ2-7,.,TRBV7-3,TGTGCCAGCAGCTTACAAGCGGTGTCCGGTGAGCAGTACTTC,CASSLQAVSGEQYF
few,TRBJ2-1,.,TRBV5-6,TGTGCCAGCAGCCCCAGTTTTATCTCTGAGCAGTTCTTC,CASSPSFISEQFF
.,TRBJ1-5,.,TRBV29-1,TGCAGCGTTGTCTTACAGGGTGGGGAAAATCAGCCCCAGCATTTT,CSVVLQGGENQPQHF
.,TRBJ1-1,TRBD1,TRBV10-3,TGTGCCATCAGTGAAGGCGACAGGGGGAACACTGAAGCTTTCTTT,CAISEGDRGNTEAFF